Below, one T cell receptor (beta chain) is given with its context. The sample belongs to a study of blood T cell repertoires in COVID-19. Libraries were prepared by immunoSEQ multiplex PCR; TCRdb keeps only in-frame clonotypes and omits some of them. The sample comprises tens of thousands of clones, over 70% of which are singletons, and roughly 4.2% rests with the top ten. The CDR3 length is 15 residues. V shed 5 bases, J shed 4 bases, and the junction held 8 bases outside the gene matches. The V gene's germline CDR1 is SEHNR and CDR2 FQNEAQ (reference sequence). Sequenced input: peripheral blood. This TCR was recovered from a woman aged 50 to 65 with acute or convalescent COVID-19. The chain is built from TRBV7-9 and TRBJ2-1; 7 nucleotides agree with TRBD1. The CDR3 is CASSPGAGGYNEQFF. The CDR3 coding sequence is TGTGCCAGCAGCCCTGGGGCAGGGGGTTACAATGAGCAGTTCTTC.